The 24 T cell receptor beta chains listed next were all sequenced from one sample in a study of T cells in Graves' hyperthyroidism and ophthalmopathy. Amplified regions were TCR beta CDR3 sequences from RNA transcripts. HTBI primers drove first-round RT-PCR of the TCR CDR3. TCRdb reanalysed the multiplex PCR reads using MiXCR and keeps one entry per CDR3 protein. Here the sample spans some 350,000 distinct CDR3 sequences, approximately 25% being singletons. Material: blood. The receptors here all came from a man over 45 with Graves' hyperthyroidism.

This clonotype was seen a handful of times. For the CDR3, the DNA is TGTGCCAGCAGACGGACTAGCGGGAGTTTTGAGACCCAGTACTTC. Protein product: CASRRTSGSFETQYF. The rearrangement joins TRBV3-1 to TRBJ2-5; the match to TRBD2 covers 13 bases. Germline CDR1 reads LGHDT; CDR2 reads YNNKEL (reference sequence). The CDR3 runs to 15 residues. The trim removed 6 bases at V and 5 bases at J, leaving 6 bases unmatched.

This clonotype was counted ten times or more. The V and J genes are TRBV7-9 and TRBJ2-1; 11 bases are a match to TRBD2. The CDR3 extends over 15 amino acids. After removal of 5 bases from V and 7 bases from J, the junction contained 7 bases not matched to a gene. Germline V gene lookup returns CDR1 SEHNR and CDR2 FQNEAQ (reference sequence). This CDR3 reads CASSLIAGGPNEQFF. The CDR3 region has the DNA TGTGCCAGCAGCCTTATAGCGGGAGGGCCTAATGAGCAGTTCTTC. The variable domain in full, completed from reference TRBV7-9 and TRBJ2-1, reads DTGVSQNPRHKITKRGQNVTFRCDPISEHNRLYWYRQTLGQGPEFLTYFQNEAQLEKSRLLSDRFSAERPKGSFSTLEIQRTEQGDSAMYLCASSLIAGGPNEQFFGPGTRLTVL.

This chain uses TRBV20-1 with TRBJ2-7; the match to TRBD2 covers 8 bases. The CDR3 is 12 residues long. Per the germline V gene, CDR1 is DFQATT and CDR2 is SNEGSKA (reference sequence). V shed 6 bases and J 3 bases; nucleotides not matched to a gene: 4. Written as DNA, the CDR3 is TGCAGTGCCGCTGGGACTAGCTACGAGCAGTACTTC. It codes for CSAAGTSYEQYF.

The chain recombines TRBV9 with TRBJ2-1, with 8 bases lining up with TRBD2. The CDR3 covers 15 residues. After removal of 2 bases from V and 5 bases from J, the junction contained 6 bases not matched to a gene. Germline V gene sequence: CDR1 SGDLS, CDR2 YYNGEE. CDR3 sequence reads: CASSVSGAPHNEQFF. The CDR3 coding sequence is TGTGCCAGCAGCGTTAGCGGGGCCCCCCACAATGAGCAGTTCTTC.

CDR3 in DNA: TGTGCCAGCACCCTGGGAGGGGGCGATTCACCCCTCCACTTT. As protein: CASTLGGGDSPLHF. The chain joins TRBV7-9 to TRBJ1-6; 7 bases line up with TRBD1. CDR1 is SEHNR and CDR2 is FQNEAQ in the germline V gene (reference sequence). The length of the CDR3 is 14 residues. V shed 7 bases, J shed 8 bases, and the junction held 8 bases outside the gene matches.

This clonotype was observed a few times. The chain recombines TRBV6-1 with TRBJ2-2; D is possibly TRBD1 (6 bases). This CDR3 is 14 amino acids long. Germline-derived CDR1 and CDR2 are MNHNS and SASEGT. V gave up 6 bases and J gave up 6 bases, with 14 bases separating them. CDR3 sequence reads: CASRGQQGPGELFF. The CDR3 DNA follows: TGTGCCAGCAGGGGCCAACAGGGACCCGGGGAGCTGTTTTTT.

The DNA for the CDR3 is TGTGCCAGCAGCTTAGCGCGTCTGAACACTGAAGCTTTCTTT. Translation gives CASSLARLNTEAFF. This chain joins TRBV7-6 and TRBJ1-1; D unclear. V lost 0 bases and J lost 0, with 5 bases in between. The germline gives CDR1 SGHVS, CDR2 FNYEAQ. CDR3 size: 14 residues.

Details on this clonotype: One base away lies a much larger clone, so this may be a sequencing read error. J is TRBJ2-3 and V is TRBV5-5, with no clear D. V was trimmed by 10 bases and J by 6 bases, leaving 12 bases between them. The CDR3 totals 11 residues. The germline V gene encodes CDR1 SGHKS and CDR2 YYEKEE (reference sequence). CDR3 loop: CAGIRWDTQYF. The CDR3 coding sequence is TGTGCCGGCATCCGGTGGGATACGCAGTATTTT. Supplemented by reference TRBV5-5 and TRBJ2-3, the full variable domain reads DAGVTQSPTHLIKTRGQQVTLRCSPISGHKSVSWYQQVLGQGPQFIFQYYEKEERGRGNFPDRFSARQFPNYSSELNVNALLLGDSALYLCAGIRWDTQYFGPGTRLTVL.

The chain recombines TRBV9 with TRBJ2-2; 10 bases align to TRBD2. V dropped 2 bases and J dropped 3; count of bases not matched to a gene: 4. Per the germline V gene, CDR1 is SGDLS and CDR2 is YYNGEE. This CDR3 region has 16 residues. CDR3: CASSVSGRIDTGELFF. The CDR3 DNA sequence: TGTGCCAGCAGCGTTAGCGGGAGGATCGACACCGGGGAGCTGTTTTTT.

The V and J genes are TRBV5-1 and TRBJ2-1; 7 bases align to TRBD2. Germline V CDR1 and CDR2: SGHRS, YFSETQ. The junction had 11 bases not matched to a gene; V was cut back by 6 bases and J by 2 bases. The CDR3 extends over 16 amino acids. CDR3 in DNA: TGCGCCAGCACCTATCAAGCGGGGCTAACCTACAATGAGCAGTTCTTC. Translating it yields CASTYQAGLTYNEQFF.

This clonotype appeared many times. The chain has TRBV28 and TRBJ2-5; TRBD2 agrees at 9 bases. The junction had 6 bases not matched to a gene; V was cut back by 2 bases and J by 5 bases. Germline CDR1 reads MDHEN; CDR2 reads SYDVKM. The CDR3 sequence is 15 residues long. CDR3 loop: CASSLVLAGRETQYF. The DNA for the CDR3 is TGTGCCAGCAGTTTAGTGCTAGCGGGAAGGGAGACCCAGTACTTC.

Concerning this clonotype itself: With a much larger clone just one base away, this may be a read error. The gene calls are TRBV12-3 or TRBV12-4 and TRBJ2-5; TRBD2 matches 11 bases. The CDR3 sequence is 14 residues long. Trimming took 6 bases from V and 5 from J; bases not matched to a gene: 5. The CDR3 here is CASRTSGIGETQYF. Written as DNA, the CDR3 is TGTGCCAGCAGGACTAGCGGGATAGGGGAGACCCAGTACTTC.

V and J are TRBV6-5 and TRBJ2-3; TRBD1 agrees at 12 bases. The germline V gene has CDR1 MNHEY and CDR2 SVGAGI. The CDR3 runs to 20 residues. Germline trimming cut 3 bases from V and 4 bases from J; bases unmatched to any gene: 17. Here the CDR3 reads CASSYPGQGAWRERPDTQYF. The DNA for the CDR3 is TGTGCCAGCAGTTATCCGGGACAGGGGGCTTGGAGGGAGAGGCCAGATACGCAGTATTTT.

This chain connects TRBV9 to TRBJ2-7, with D hard to call. Germline V gene lookup returns CDR1 SGDLS and CDR2 YYNGEE. This CDR3 comprises 14 residues. V dropped 4 bases and J dropped 2 bases, with 13 bases sitting between them. DNA for the CDR3: TGTGCCAGCAGCCCCCGAGGAGTGACCTACGAGCAGTACTTC. The encoded protein is CASSPRGVTYEQYF.

This chain links TRBV20-1 with TRBJ2-5; the match to TRBD2 covers 13 bases. Trimming cost V 3 bases and J 4 bases; bases outside gene matches: 8. The germline gives CDR1 DFQATT, CDR2 SNEGSKA (reference sequence). This CDR3 has 16 amino acids. The CDR3 sequence is CSASIGLAGVRETQYF. CDR3 DNA sequence: TGCAGTGCTAGTATAGGACTAGCGGGAGTGAGAGAGACCCAGTACTTC.

The rearrangement joins TRBV6-5 to TRBJ1-2; perhaps TRBD1 as D (5 bases). This CDR3 region has 14 residues. V lost 3 bases and J lost 3, with 11 bases in between. The germline V gene has CDR1 MNHEY and CDR2 SVGAGI. The CDR3 here is CASSYRGADYGYTF. DNA for the CDR3: TGTGCCAGCAGTTATAGAGGGGCCGACTATGGCTACACCTTC.

There are a few counts of this clonotype. The chain carries TRBV6-1 and TRBJ2-6; D possibly corresponds to TRBD1 (5 bases). Germline CDR1 MNHNS, CDR2 SASEGT. Trimming stripped 4 bases from V and 1 base from J, with 8 bases between. The CDR3 loop spans 15 amino acids. CDR3 residues: CASSGDRSGANVLTF. The CDR3 DNA reads TGTGCCAGCAGTGGCGACAGATCTGGGGCCAACGTCCTGACTTTC.

The CDR3, as DNA: TGCGCCAGCAGCAGCCTAAGCGGGAGGGCTCAAGAGACCCAGTACTTC. Its protein product is CASSSLSGRAQETQYF. This chain joins TRBV5-1 and TRBJ2-5, with 10 bases that match TRBD2. Per germline, CDR1 SGHRS and CDR2 YFSETQ. The V segment lost 4 bases and the J segment 2 bases; nucleotides outside the gene matches: 8. The CDR3 contains 16 residues.

This clonotype was counted between two and nine times. The V and J genes are TRBV10-3 and TRBJ1-1, with D possibly being TRBD1 (6 bases). Deletions cut 3 bases from V and 8 bases from J, with 16 bases between. The CDR3 runs to 14 residues. The germline V gene encodes CDR1 ENHRY and CDR2 SYGVKD. DNA of the CDR3: TGTGCCATCAGTGATCCTCGAGTGGGGGCGGAAGCTTTCTTT. Residues: CAISDPRVGAEAFF.

Ten or more counts support this clonotype. V usage is TRBV5-1 and J usage is TRBJ2-1, with 8 nucleotides matching TRBD1. This CDR3 is built from 15 residues. CDR1 and CDR2 from the germline V gene are SGHRS and YFSETQ. After removal of 4 bases from V and 10 bases from J, the junction contained 13 bases not matched to a gene. The CDR3 reads CASSAGTGGSGEQFF. Here the CDR3 DNA reads TGCGCCAGCAGCGCCGGGACAGGAGGAAGTGGGGAGCAGTTCTTC.

This rearrangement joins TRBV18 to TRBJ1-1, with D possibly matching TRBD1 (5 bases). Trimming pared 8 bases from V and 0 bases from J, leaving 10 bases between. Germline V lookup: CDR1 KGHSH, CDR2 LQKENI. This CDR3 spans 13 amino acids. DNA for the CDR3: TGTGCCAGCGCAAGGGGTATGAACACTGAAGCTTTCTTT. It encodes CASARGMNTEAFF.

This clonotype came up once. This chain connects TRBV9 to TRBJ2-1; TRBD2 agrees at 12 bases. The germline CDR1 and CDR2 sequences are SGDLS and YYNGEE. This CDR3 spans 16 amino acids. V was clipped by 4 bases and J by 7 bases; unmatched bases: 9. CDR3 amino acids: CASSSRLAGGVNEQFF. CDR3 nucleotides: TGTGCCAGCAGCTCCCGTCTAGCGGGAGGGGTGAATGAGCAGTTCTTC.

This clonotype was seen ten or more times. The genes are TRBV11-2 and TRBJ2-2; 8 nucleotides agree with TRBD2. Looked up from germline, CDR1 is SGHAT and CDR2 is FQNNGV. The CDR3 is made up of 16 amino acids. The ends lost 2 bases at V and 2 bases at J; junction bases unmatched: 4. The CDR3, as DNA: TGTGCCAGCAGCTTACAGAGCGGGAGTAACACCGGGGAGCTGTTTTTT. Its protein product is CASSLQSGSNTGELFF.

The chain couples TRBV20-1 to TRBJ2-5; 10 bases align to TRBD1. Near its end, the DNA agrees better with TRBJ2-1, so the J call may be wrong. CDR1 is DFQATT and CDR2 is SNEGSKA in the germline V gene (reference sequence). CDR3 length: 16 residues. This CDR3 reads CSATLPGQGTRETQFF. The CDR3 DNA follows: TGCAGTGCGACCCTTCCGGGACAGGGGACTCGGGAGACCCAGTTCTTC.